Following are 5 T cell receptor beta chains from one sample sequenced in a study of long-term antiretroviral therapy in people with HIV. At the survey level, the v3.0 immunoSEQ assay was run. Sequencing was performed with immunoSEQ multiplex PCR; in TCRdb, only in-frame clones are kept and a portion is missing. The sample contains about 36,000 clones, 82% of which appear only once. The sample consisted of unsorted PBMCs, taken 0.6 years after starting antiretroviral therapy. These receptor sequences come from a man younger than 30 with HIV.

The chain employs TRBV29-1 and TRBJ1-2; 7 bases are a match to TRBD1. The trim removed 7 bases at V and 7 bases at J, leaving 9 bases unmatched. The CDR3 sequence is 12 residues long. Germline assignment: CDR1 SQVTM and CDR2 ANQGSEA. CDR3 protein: CSAENNRGGYTF. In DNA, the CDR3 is TGCAGCGCCGAAAATAACAGGGGTGGCTACACCTTC.

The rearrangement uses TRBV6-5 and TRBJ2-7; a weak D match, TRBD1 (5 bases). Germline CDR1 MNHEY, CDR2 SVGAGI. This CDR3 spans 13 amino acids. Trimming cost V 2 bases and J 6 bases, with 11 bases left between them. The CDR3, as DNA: TGTGCCAGCAGTTACCTGGGGCCGGGCGAGCAGTACTTC. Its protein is CASSYLGPGEQYF.

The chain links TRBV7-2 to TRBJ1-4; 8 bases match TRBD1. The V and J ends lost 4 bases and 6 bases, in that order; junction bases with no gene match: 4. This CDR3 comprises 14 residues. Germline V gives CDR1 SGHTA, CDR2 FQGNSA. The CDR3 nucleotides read TGTGCCAGCAGCTCAGACAGGGGTCATGAAAAACTGTTTTTT. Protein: CASSSDRGHEKLFF.

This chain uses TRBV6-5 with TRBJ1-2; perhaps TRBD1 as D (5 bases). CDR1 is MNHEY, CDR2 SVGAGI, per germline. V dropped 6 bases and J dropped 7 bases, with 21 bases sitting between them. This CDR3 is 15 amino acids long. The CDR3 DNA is TGTGCCAGCAGCTGGATAGGGAGCTTTCAGGGTGGCTACACCTTC. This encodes CASSWIGSFQGGYTF.

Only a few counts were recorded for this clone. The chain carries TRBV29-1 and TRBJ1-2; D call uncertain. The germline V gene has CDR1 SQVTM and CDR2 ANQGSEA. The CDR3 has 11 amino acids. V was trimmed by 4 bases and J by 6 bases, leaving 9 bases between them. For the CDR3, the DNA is TGCAGCGTTGTATCGGGTAATGGCTACACCTTC. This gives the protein CSVVSGNGYTF.